This TCR beta chain was sequenced for a study of blood T cell repertoires in COVID-19. The overall study: The samples span acute and convalescent COVID-19 from the United States, Italy and Spain. The analysed material was cDNA or gDNA that came from T cells, B-cell-depleted T cells, or PBMCs.

Methods used by the authors: Amplification with reference gene primers provided the estimates of nucleated cell counts. TCRdb's copy holds only in-frame clones and misses some; the assay was immunoSEQ multiplex PCR. V, J and clone size derive from that table, while D and trimming were established from the DNA sequence. The table includes around 100,000 clones, around 87% detected once. This CDR3 spans 17 amino acids. The V gene's germline CDR1 is WNHNN and CDR2 SYGVQD (reference sequence). V shed 2 bases and J shed 11 bases, with 26 bases lying between them. The chain couples TRBV10-1 to TRBJ2-3; D remains unclear. The TCR sequence derives from a woman under 40 with acute or convalescent COVID-19. The sequencing sample was made of peripheral blood. DNA for the CDR3: TGCGCCAGCAGTGAGCCCGGAACAGAGACCGCCACAAAAAAGCAGTATTTT. Amino acid sequence: CASSEPGTETATKKQYF.